These T cell receptor beta chains were read from a single sample in a study of multiple sclerosis patients with progressive multifocal leukoencephalopathy. Measured with immunoSEQ multiplex PCR; TCRdb has only the in-frame clones, and not every one. The data contain fewer than 40,000 clones, roughly 86% of them singletons. Sequencing used PBMCs, obtained from a patient treated with natalizumab. Receptors were obtained from a woman aged 40 to 55 with progressive multifocal leukoencephalopathy. The CDR3 runs from the conserved cysteine through the conserved F or W. The D gene is left open where the match is weak. Rows give clone size only sometimes, using once, few, many, or a class for an expanded clone.

-,TRBJ1-1,-,TRBV10-1,CASKQEGEVGNTEAFF,TGCGCCAGCAAACAGGAGGGTGAGGTGGGGAACACTGAAGCTTTCTTT
-,TRBJ1-2,-,TRBV27,CASRGSTGLVGYTF,TGTGCCAGCAGGGGGTCAACAGGGTTGGTCGGCTACACCTTC
once,TRBJ2-7,TRBD2,TRBV19,CASSTGTSGYEQYF,TGTGCCAGTAGTACCGGGACTAGCGGGTACGAGCAGTACTTC
-,TRBJ2-7,-,TRBV4-3,CASSQGGLSYEQYF,TGCGCCAGCAGCCAAGGGGGTCTCTCCTACGAGCAGTACTTC
few,TRBJ1-1,-,TRBV6-1,CASIQGGGAEAFF,TGTGCCAGCATCCAAGGGGGAGGGGCTGAAGCTTTCTTT
-,TRBJ1-2,TRBD1,TRBV27,CASSFPGTEANYGYTF,TGTGCCAGCAGTTTCCCCGGGACAGAAGCTAACTATGGCTACACCTTC
-,TRBJ1-3,-,TRBV20-1,CSYLWNTIYF,TGCAGCTACTTGTGGAACACCATATATTTT
-,TRBJ1-1,-,TRBV27,CASSFDPVGGTEAFF,TGTGCCAGCAGTTTCGACCCAGTGGGGGGCACTGAAGCTTTCTTT
-,TRBJ1-5,-,TRBV11-2,CASSPRGTSNQPQHF,TGTGCCAGCAGCCCCCGTGGGACTAGCAATCAGCCCCAGCATTTT
-,TRBJ2-7,TRBD2,TRBV11-3,CASSFHRGGRSSYEQYF,TGTGCCAGCAGCTTCCATAGGGGCGGGAGGAGCTCCTACGAGCAGTACTTC